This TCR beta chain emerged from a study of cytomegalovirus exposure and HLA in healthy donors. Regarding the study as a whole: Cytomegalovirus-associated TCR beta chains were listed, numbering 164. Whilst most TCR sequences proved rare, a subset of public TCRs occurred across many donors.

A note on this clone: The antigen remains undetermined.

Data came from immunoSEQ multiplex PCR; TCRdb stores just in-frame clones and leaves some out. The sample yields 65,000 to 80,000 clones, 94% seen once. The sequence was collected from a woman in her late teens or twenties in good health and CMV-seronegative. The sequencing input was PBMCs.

CDR3 amino acids: CASSPGQFNQPQHF. CDR3 nucleotides: TGTGCCAGCAGTCCTGGACAGTTCAATCAGCCCCAGCATTTT. The V and J genes are TRBV6-6 and TRBJ1-5; maybe TRBD1 (6 bases). This CDR3 is built from 14 residues. Looked up from germline, CDR1 is MNHNY and CDR2 is SVGAGI (reference sequence). Deletions cut 5 bases from V and 3 bases from J, with 11 bases between.